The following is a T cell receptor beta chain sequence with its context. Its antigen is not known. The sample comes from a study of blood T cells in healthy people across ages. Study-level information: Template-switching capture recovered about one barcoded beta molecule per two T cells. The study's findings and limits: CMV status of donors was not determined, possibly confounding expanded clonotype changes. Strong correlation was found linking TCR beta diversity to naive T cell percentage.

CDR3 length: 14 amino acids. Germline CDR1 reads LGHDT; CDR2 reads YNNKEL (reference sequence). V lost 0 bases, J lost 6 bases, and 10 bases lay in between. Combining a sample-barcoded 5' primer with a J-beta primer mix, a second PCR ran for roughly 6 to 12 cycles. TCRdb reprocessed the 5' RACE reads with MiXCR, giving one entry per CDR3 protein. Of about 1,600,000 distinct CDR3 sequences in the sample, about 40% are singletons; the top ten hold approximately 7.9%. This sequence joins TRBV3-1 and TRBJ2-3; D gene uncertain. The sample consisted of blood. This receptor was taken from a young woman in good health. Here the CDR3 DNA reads TGTGCCAGCAGCCAAGAGGGGTCTGGCGATACGCAGTATTTT. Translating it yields CASSQEGSGDTQYF.